These 8 T cell receptor beta chains originate from one sample sequenced in a study of shared clonotypes between healthy human individuals. Repertoires were generated with immunoSEQ multiplex PCR, while TCRdb's copy carries only in-frame clones and drops some. This sample has about 2,500,000 clones; about 92% occur once, and the top ten carry roughly 0.14%. Input material: naive CD4+ T cells sorted from blood. As for subset: CD45RA+ positively selected. All receptors come from a man aged 18 to 35 in good health.

This clone was seen just once. V gene TRBV5-1 combines with J gene TRBJ2-1, with D possibly matching TRBD2 (5 bases). Deletions cut 0 bases from V and 7 bases from J, with 17 bases between. CDR1 is SGHRS, CDR2 YFSETQ, per germline. The length of the CDR3 is 16 residues. This CDR3 reads CASSLEPAAPKNEQFF. The CDR3 DNA reads TGCGCCAGCAGCTTGGAGCCAGCGGCACCCAAAAATGAGCAGTTCTTC.

CDR3 nucleotide sequence: TGCGCCAGCAGCCCCTCTGATGGCTCGCGTCAGCCCCAGCATTTT. It codes for CASSPSDGSRQPQHF. The rearrangement joins TRBV4-1 to TRBJ1-5; D not resolved. The germline V and J ends were trimmed by 4 bases and 6 bases, with 16 bases remaining between them. In germline, CDR1 is MGHRA, CDR2 YSYEKL. The CDR3 length is 15 residues.

The count of this clone is one. The same CDR3 can be traced to other DNA sequences in this sample. The chain uses TRBV4-3 and TRBJ1-2; 10 nucleotides match TRBD1. The CDR3 contains 15 residues. The V and J ends lost 0 bases and 7 bases, in that order; junction bases with no gene match: 5. In germline, CDR1 is LGHNA, CDR2 YSLEER. This CDR3 is CASSQDWDRGRGYTF. The CDR3 region has the DNA TGCGCCAGCAGCCAAGATTGGGACAGGGGCCGTGGCTACACCTTC.

This clone was observed once. The chain has TRBV5-1 and TRBJ1-1, with 8 positions matching TRBD1. J lost 7 bases, V lost 4 bases, and 9 bases had no gene match. The CDR3 is 14 amino acids. The germline V gene has CDR1 SGHRS and CDR2 YFSETQ. CDR3 sequence: CASSLPNRGNEAFF. CDR3 coding DNA: TGCGCCAGCAGCCTACCTAACAGGGGGAATGAAGCTTTCTTT.

Comment on this clone: Distinct nucleotide sequences in the sample also encode this CDR3. The chain has TRBV10-3 and TRBJ2-2; maybe TRBD1 (6 bases). The CDR3 is 11 residues long. Trimming took 10 bases from V and 5 from J, leaving 8 bases between them. Looked up from germline, CDR1 is ENHRY and CDR2 is SYGVKD. CDR3 DNA: TGTGCCACCCAGGGGACCGGGGAGCTGTTTTTT. This sequence encodes CATQGTGELFF.

The genes are TRBV9 and TRBJ2-2, with D possibly called TRBD1 or TRBD2 (5 bases each). The V gene lost 4 bases and the J gene lost 17 bases, with 15 bases spanning the gap. The length of the CDR3 is 11 residues. CDR1 SGDLS and CDR2 YYNGEE come from the germline V gene. Written as DNA, the CDR3 is TGTGCCAGCAGCACAGGAGGCCCAATCTTTTTT. Its translation: CASSTGGPIFF.

The chain couples TRBV6-5 to TRBJ1-6, with D maybe TRBD1 (5 bases). The CDR3 extends over 16 amino acids. Germline CDR1 MNHEY, CDR2 SVGAGI. V lost 2 bases to trimming and J lost 3 bases, with 11 bases between them. CDR3 loop: CASSYRQGFYNSPLHF. The CDR3 DNA follows: TGTGCCAGCAGTTACCGGCAGGGCTTCTATAATTCACCCCTCCACTTT.

The chain has TRBV7-2 and TRBJ2-2; D gene uncertain. This CDR3 region has 14 residues. Per germline, CDR1 SGHTA and CDR2 FQGNSA. Trimming took 5 bases from V and 4 from J, leaving 11 bases between them. The chain's CDR3 is CASSLGWGTGELFF. The DNA for the CDR3 is TGTGCCAGCAGCCTCGGTTGGGGCACCGGGGAGCTGTTTTTT.